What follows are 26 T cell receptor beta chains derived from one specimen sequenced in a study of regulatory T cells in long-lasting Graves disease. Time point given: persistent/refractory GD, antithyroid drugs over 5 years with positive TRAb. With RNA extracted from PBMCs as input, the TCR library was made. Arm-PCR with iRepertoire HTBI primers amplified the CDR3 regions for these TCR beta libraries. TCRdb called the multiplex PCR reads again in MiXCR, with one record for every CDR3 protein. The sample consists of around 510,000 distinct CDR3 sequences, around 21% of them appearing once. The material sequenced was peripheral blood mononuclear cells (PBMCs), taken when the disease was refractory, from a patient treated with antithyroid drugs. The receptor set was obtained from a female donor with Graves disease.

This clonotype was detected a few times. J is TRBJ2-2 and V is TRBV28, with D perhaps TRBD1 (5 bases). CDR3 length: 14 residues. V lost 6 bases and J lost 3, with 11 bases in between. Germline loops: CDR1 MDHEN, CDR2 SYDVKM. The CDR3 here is CASSNQGYTGELFF. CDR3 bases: TGTGCCAGCAGCAATCAGGGTTACACCGGGGAGCTGTTTTTT.

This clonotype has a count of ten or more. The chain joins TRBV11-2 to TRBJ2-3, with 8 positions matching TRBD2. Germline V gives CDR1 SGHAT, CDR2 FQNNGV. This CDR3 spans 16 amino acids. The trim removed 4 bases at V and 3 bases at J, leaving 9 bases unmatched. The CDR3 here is CASSSSGGAVTDTQYF. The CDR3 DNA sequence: TGTGCCAGCAGCTCGTCGGGGGGGGCGGTAACAGATACGCAGTATTTT.

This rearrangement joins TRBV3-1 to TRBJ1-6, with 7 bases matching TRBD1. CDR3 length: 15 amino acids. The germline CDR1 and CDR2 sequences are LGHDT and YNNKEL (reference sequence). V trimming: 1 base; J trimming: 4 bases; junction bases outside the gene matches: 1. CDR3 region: CASSQGQGYNSPLHF. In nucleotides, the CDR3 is TGTGCCAGCAGCCAAGGACAGGGTTATAATTCACCCCTCCACTTT.

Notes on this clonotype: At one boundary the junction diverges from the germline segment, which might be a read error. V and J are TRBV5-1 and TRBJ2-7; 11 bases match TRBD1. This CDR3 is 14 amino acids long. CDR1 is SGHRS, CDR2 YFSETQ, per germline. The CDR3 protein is CAGSFGQGANEQYF. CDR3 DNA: TGCGCCGGCAGCTTCGGACAGGGGGCCAACGAGCAGTACTTC.

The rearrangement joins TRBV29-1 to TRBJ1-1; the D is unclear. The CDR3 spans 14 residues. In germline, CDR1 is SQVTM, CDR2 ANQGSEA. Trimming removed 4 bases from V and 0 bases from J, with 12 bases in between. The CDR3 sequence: CSVVHRALNTEAFF. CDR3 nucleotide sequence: TGCAGCGTTGTTCATCGGGCACTGAACACTGAAGCTTTCTTT.

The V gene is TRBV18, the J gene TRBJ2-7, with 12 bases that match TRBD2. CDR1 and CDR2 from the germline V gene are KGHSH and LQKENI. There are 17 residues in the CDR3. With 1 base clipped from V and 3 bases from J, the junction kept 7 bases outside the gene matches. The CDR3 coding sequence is TGTGCCAGCTCACCACTTGCTAGCGGGAGGGCCCTCTACGAGCAGTACTTC. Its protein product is CASSPLASGRALYEQYF.

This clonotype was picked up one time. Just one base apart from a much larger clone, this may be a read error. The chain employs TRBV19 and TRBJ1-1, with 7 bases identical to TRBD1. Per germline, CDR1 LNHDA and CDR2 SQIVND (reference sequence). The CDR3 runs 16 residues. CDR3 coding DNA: TGTGCCAGTAACCCGATCGGCAGGGGGACGTACACTGAAGCTCTCTTT. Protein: CASNPIGRGTYTEALF. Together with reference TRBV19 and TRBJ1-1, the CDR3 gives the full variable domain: DGGITQSPKYLFRKEGQNVTLSCEQNLNHDAMYWYRQDPGQGLRLIYYSQIVNDFQKGDIAEGYSVSREKKESFPLTVTSAQKNPTAFYLCASNPIGRGTYTEALFGQGTRLTVV.

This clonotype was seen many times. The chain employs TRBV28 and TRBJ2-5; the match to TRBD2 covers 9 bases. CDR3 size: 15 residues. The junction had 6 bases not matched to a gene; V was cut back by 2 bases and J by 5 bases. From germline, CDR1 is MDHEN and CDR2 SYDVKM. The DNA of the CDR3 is TGTGCCAGCAGTTTAATTAGCGGGAGCACCGAGACCCAGTACTTC. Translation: CASSLISGSTETQYF.

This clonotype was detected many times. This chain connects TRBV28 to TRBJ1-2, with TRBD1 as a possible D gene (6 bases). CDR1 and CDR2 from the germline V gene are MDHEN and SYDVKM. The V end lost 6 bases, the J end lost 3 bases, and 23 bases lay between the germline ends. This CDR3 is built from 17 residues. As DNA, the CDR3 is TGTGCCAGCAGGGAGAGTTTTAAGGGGGGCGCGGACTATGGCTACACCTTC. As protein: CASRESFKGGADYGYTF.

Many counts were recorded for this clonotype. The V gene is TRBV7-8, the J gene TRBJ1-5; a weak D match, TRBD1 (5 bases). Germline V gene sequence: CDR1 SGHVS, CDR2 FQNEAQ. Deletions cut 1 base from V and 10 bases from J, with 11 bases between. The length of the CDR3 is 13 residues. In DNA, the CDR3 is TGTGCCAGCAGCTTAGGGGGGGTCAGACCCCAGCATTTT. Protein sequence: CASSLGGVRPQHF.

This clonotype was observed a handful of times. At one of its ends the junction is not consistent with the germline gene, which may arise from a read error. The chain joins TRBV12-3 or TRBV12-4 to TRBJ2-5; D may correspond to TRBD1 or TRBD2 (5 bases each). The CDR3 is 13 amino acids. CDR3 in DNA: TGTGCCAGCAGTTTAGCGGGGGTAGAGATCCAGTACTTC. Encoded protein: CASSLAGVEIQYF.

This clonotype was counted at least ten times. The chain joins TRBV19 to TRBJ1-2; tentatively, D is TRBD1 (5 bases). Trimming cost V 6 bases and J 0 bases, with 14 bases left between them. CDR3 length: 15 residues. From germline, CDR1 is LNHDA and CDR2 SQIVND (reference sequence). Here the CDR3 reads CASSLDTEANYGYTF. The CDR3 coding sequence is TGTGCCAGTAGCCTGGACACGGAAGCTAACTATGGCTACACCTTC.

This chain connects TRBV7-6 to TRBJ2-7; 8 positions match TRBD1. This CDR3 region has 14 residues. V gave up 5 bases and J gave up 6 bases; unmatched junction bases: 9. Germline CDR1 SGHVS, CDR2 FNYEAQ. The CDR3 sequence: CASSHKDRDTEQYF. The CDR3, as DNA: TGTGCCAGCAGCCATAAGGACAGGGATACCGAGCAGTACTTC.

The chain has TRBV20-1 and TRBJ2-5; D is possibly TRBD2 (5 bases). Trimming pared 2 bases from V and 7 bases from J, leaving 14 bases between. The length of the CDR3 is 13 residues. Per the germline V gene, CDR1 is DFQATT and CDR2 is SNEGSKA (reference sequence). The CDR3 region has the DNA TGCAGTGCTAGATCCCCCTCCCGGGGGACCCAGTACTTC. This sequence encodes CSARSPSRGTQYF.

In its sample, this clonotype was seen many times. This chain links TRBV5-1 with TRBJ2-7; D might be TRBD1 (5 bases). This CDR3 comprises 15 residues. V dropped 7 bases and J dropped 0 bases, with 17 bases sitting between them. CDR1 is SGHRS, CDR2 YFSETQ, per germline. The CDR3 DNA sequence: TGCGCCAGCTACACAGGATCCGTAAGCTCCTACGAGCAGTACTTC. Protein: CASYTGSVSSYEQYF. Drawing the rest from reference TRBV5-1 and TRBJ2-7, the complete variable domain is KAGVTQTPRYLIKTRGQQVTLSCSPISGHRSVSWYQQTPGQGLQFLFEYFSETQRNKGNFPGRFSGRQFSNSRSEMNVSTLELGDSALYLCASYTGSVSSYEQYFGPGTRLTVT.

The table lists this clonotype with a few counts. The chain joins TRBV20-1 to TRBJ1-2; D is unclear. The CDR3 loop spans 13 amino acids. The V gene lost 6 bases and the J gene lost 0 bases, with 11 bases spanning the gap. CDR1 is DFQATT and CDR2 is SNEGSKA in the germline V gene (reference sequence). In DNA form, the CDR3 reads TGCAGTGCCCGGGTGGTAGCTAACTATGGCTACACCTTC. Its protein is CSARVVANYGYTF.

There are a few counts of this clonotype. CDR3 sequence (DNA): TGTGCCAGCAGCCAAAGTGCGGCCAGGATCAACACCGGGGAGCTGTTTTTT. Translated: CASSQSAARINTGELFF. This chain joins TRBV3-1 and TRBJ2-2; D gene ambiguous. CDR1 is LGHDT, CDR2 YNNKEL, per germline (reference sequence). The CDR3 extends over 17 amino acids. Trimming cost V 2 bases and J 2 bases, with 15 bases left between them.

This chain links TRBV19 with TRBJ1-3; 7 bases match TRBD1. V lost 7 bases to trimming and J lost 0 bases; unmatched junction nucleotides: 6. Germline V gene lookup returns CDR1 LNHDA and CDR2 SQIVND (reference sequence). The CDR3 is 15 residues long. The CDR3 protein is CASTEGAYSGNTIYF. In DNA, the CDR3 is TGTGCCAGTACAGAGGGGGCGTACTCTGGAAACACCATATATTTT. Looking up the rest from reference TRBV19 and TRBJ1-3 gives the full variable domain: DGGITQSPKYLFRKEGQNVTLSCEQNLNHDAMYWYRQDPGQGLRLIYYSQIVNDFQKGDIAEGYSVSREKKESFPLTVTSAQKNPTAFYLCASTEGAYSGNTIYFGEGSWLTVV.

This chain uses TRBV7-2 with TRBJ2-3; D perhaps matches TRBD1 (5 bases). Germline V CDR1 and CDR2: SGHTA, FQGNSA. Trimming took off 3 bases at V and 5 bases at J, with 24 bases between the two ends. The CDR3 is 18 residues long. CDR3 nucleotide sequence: TGTGCCAGCAGCTTGGGGTCCCTCGGTTGGCAGGGCAGAGATACGCAGTATTTT. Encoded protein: CASSLGSLGWQGRDTQYF.

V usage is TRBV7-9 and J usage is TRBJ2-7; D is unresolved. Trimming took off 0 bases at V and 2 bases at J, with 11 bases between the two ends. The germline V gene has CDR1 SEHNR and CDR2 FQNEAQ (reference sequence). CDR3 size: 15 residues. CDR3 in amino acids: CASSLAGRRPYEQYF. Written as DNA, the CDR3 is TGTGCCAGCAGCTTAGCGGGTAGGCGCCCCTACGAGCAGTACTTC.

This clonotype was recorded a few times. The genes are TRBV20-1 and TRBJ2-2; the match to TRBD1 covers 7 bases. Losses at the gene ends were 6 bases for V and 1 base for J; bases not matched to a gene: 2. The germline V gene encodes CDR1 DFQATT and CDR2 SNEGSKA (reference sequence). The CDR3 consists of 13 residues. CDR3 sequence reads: CSAGTENTGELFF. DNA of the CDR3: TGCAGTGCCGGGACAGAGAACACCGGGGAGCTGTTTTTT.

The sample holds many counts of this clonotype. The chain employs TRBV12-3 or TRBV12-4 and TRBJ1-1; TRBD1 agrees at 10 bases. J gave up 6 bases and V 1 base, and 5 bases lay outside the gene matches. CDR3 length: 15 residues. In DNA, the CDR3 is TGTGCCAGCAGTTTAGGGACAGGGGGGTCTCCTGAAGCTTTCTTT. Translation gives CASSLGTGGSPEAFF.

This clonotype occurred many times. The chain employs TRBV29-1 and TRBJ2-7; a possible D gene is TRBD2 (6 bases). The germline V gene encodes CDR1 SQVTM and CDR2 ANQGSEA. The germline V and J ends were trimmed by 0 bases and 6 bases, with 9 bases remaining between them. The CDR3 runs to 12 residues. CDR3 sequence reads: CSVEDGGFEQYF. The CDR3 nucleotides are TGCAGCGTTGAAGACGGGGGTTTCGAGCAGTACTTC.

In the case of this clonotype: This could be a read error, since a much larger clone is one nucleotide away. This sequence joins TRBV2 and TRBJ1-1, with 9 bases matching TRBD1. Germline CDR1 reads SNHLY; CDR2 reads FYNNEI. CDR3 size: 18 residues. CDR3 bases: TGTACCAGCAGTGAAATTGGAACAGGGGGCTTAGAGCCCACTGAAGCTTTCTTT. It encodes CTSSEIGTGGLEPTEAFF.

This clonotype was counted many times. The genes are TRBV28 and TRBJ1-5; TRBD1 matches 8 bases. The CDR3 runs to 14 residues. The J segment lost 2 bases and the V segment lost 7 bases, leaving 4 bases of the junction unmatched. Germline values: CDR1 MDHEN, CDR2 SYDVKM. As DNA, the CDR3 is TGTGCCAGCACCCCAGGGGGCGGCAATCAGCCCCAGCATTTT. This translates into CASTPGGGNQPQHF.

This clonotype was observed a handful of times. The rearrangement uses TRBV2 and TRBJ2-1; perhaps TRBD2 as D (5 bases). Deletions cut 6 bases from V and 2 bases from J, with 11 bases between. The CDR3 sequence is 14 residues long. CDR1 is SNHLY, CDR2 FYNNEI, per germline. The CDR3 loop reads CASSIASTYNEQFF. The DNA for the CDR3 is TGTGCCAGCAGCATAGCGTCCACCTACAATGAGCAGTTCTTC.